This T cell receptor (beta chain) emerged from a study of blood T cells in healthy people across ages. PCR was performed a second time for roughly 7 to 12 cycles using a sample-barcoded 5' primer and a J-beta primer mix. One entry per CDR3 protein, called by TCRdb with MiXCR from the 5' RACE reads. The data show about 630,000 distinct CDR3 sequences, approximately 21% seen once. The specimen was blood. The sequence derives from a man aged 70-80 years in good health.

CDR3 in DNA: TGCGCCAGCAGCTCCGCGGGGGATAACTATGGCTACACCTTC. As protein: CASSSAGDNYGYTF. This chain connects TRBV5-1 to TRBJ1-2; D might be TRBD1 (5 bases). The germline V and J ends were trimmed by 3 bases and 1 base, with 10 bases remaining between them. The CDR3 sequence is 14 residues long. The germline gives CDR1 SGHRS, CDR2 YFSETQ.